This is a list of T cell receptor beta chains from one sample in a study of human T cells and chemical hapten exposure. TCRdb independently ran MiXCR on the RACE reads; one entry per CDR3 protein. The data show about 120,000 distinct CDR3 sequences, about 11% seen once. Sequencing used whole blood, obtained in connection with sensitization to the hapten diphenylcyclopropenone (DPC). Receptor source: a woman aged 50 to 65 with alopecia areata. Some clones in this sample may be carry-over from other donors' samples. The CDR3 runs from the conserved cysteine through the conserved F or W. The D gene is left open where the match is weak. The size of a clone is reported for some rows only, either as once, few or many, or as a class for expanded clones.

d_call	j_call	clone_size	v_call	cdr3_nt	cdr3_aa
TRBD2	TRBJ2-5	many	TRBV7-9	TGTGCCAGCAGCTTAGCGGGACTACAAGAGACCCAGTACTTC	CASSLAGLQETQYF
TRBD1	TRBJ2-7	few	TRBV9	TGTGCCAGCTCGTCAGGGGGAGTGGGATCGTACGAGCAGTACTTC	CASSSGGVGSYEQYF
-	TRBJ2-1	-	TRBV19	TGTGCCAGTAGTATAGTTCTCGGCAATGAGCAGTTCTTC	CASSIVLGNEQFF
-	TRBJ2-7	few	TRBV29-1	TGCAGCGTTGGTATGGGGACACTCTACCACGAGCAGTACTTC	CSVGMGTLYHEQYF
-	TRBJ2-6	many	TRBV10-3	TGTGCCTCCTCACAGGGATCTGGGGCCAACGTCCTGACTTTC	CASSQGSGANVLTF
-	TRBJ1-1	many	TRBV7-2	TGTGCCAGCAGCCCCTATAGGGGCCGGAACACTGAAGCTTTCTTT	CASSPYRGRNTEAFF
-	TRBJ1-5	-	TRBV3-1	TGTGCCAGCAGCTCCGCCATGGGCAATCAGCCCCAGCATTTT	CASSSAMGNQPQHF
-	TRBJ1-6	-	TRBV27	TGTGCCAGCAGCCCGCCCCCGGGACGGTCCTATAATTCACCCCTCCACTTT	CASSPPPGRSYNSPLHF
-	TRBJ2-3	-	TRBV29-1	TGCAGCGTTGAAGGAATCCTTTCAAGCACAGATACGCAGTATTTT	CSVEGILSSTDTQYF
TRBD2	TRBJ2-3	-	TRBV20-1	TGCAGTGCTATTCGGGCTAGCGGGATCACAGATACGCAGTATTTT	CSAIRASGITDTQYF
-	TRBJ2-5	-	TRBV29-1	TGCAGCGTTGAAGACTCGACGGGAGAGACCCAGTACTTC	CSVEDSTGETQYF
-	TRBJ1-5	few	TRBV2	TGTGCCAGCAGGGCGGGGGTCGGCCAGCCCCAGCATTTT	CASRAGVGQPQHF
TRBD1	TRBJ1-6	-	TRBV4-3	TGCGCCAGCAGCCAAGAGGACAGGCGGTCACCCCTCCACTTT	CASSQEDRRSPLHF
-	TRBJ2-3	few	TRBV3-1	TGTGCCAGCAGCCATAGGACGGTCGGCGGCGATACGCAGTATTTT	CASSHRTVGGDTQYF
TRBD1	TRBJ1-2	-	TRBV2	TGTGCCAGCAGTGATGACAGGGAAAGAGGCTACACCTTC	CASSDDRERGYTF
-	TRBJ1-1	-	TRBV29-1	TGCAGCGTTCAACAGTTGAACACTGAAGCTTTCTTT	CSVQQLNTEAFF
-	TRBJ2-6	-	TRBV9	TGTGCCAGCAGCTTATGGGGGAGCGGGGCCAACGTCCTGACTTTC	CASSLWGSGANVLTF
-	TRBJ1-1	-	TRBV7-3	TGTGCCAGCAGCTTGACAGTGAAGAATGAAGCTTTCTTT	CASSLTVKNEAFF
-	TRBJ2-7	few	TRBV7-9	TGTGCCAGCAGCTTAGCGGGATGGTACGAGCAGTACTTC	CASSLAGWYEQYF
TRBD2	TRBJ2-1	few	TRBV12-3/TRBV12-4	TGTGCCAGCAGAACTAGCGGGGGGGCGGATGAGCAGTTCTTC	CASRTSGGADEQFF
TRBD1	TRBJ1-2	-	TRBV5-1	TGCGCCAGCAGCGACGGGACAGGGGGCTATGGCTACACCTTC	CASSDGTGGYGYTF
TRBD2	TRBJ2-3	many	TRBV10-3	TGTGCCGTCGGGGGGGAGCTCACAGATACGCAGTATTTT	CAVGGELTDTQYF
TRBD1	TRBJ1-5	-	TRBV6-2/TRBV6-3	TGTGCCAGCAGTTACTCTAACCGACAGGGAGGAAGGGGCAATCAGCCCCAGCATTTT	CASSYSNRQGGRGNQPQHF
-	TRBJ1-6	few	TRBV20-1	TGCAGTGCTAGATCGAACCGGAATTCACCCCTCCACTTT	CSARSNRNSPLHF
-	TRBJ2-5	few	TRBV23-1	TGCGCCAGCAGTCAATCGGGGGCGAAAGAGACCCAGTACTTC	CASSQSGAKETQYF
-	TRBJ2-3	few	TRBV7-8	TGTGCCAGCAGCCGAGGGGCGGGGGCCACAGATACGCAGTATTTT	CASSRGAGATDTQYF
TRBD1	TRBJ2-5	-	TRBV15	TGTGCCACCAGCAGGCCGGGACAGGAGGAGACCCAGTACTTC	CATSRPGQEETQYF
TRBD2	TRBJ2-1	-	TRBV20-1	TGCAGTGCTAGAGAAACTAGCGGGAGGGCCGGCAATGAGCAGTTCTTC	CSARETSGRAGNEQFF
TRBD1	TRBJ1-5	-	TRBV4-1	TGCGCCAGCAGCTCCGGGACAGGGGAGAGTCAGCCCCAGCATTTT	CASSSGTGESQPQHF
-	TRBJ1-4	-	TRBV7-2	TGTGCCAGCAGCTTTACATTACTTGAAAAACTGTTTTTT	CASSFTLLEKLFF
-	TRBJ2-7	-	TRBV20-1	TGCAGCCAAAGCTTGGGGGGAAAGCAGTACTTC	CSQSLGGKQYF
TRBD1	TRBJ1-1	-	TRBV29-1	TGCAGCGTTGGGCCCTCCCAAGGGACAGGGGGCCGGAACACTGAAGCTTTCTTT	CSVGPSQGTGGRNTEAFF
TRBD2	TRBJ2-1	-	TRBV12-5	TGTGCTAGTGTCCTAGCGGGAGGTGTGGATGAGCAGTTCTTC	CASVLAGGVDEQFF
TRBD1	TRBJ2-7	many	TRBV5-5	TGTGCCAGCAGCTTCATGGGACAGGGGGCGCGTGAGCAGTACTTC	CASSFMGQGAREQYF
-	TRBJ2-1	many	TRBV20-1	TGCAGTGCTAGAGAGGGGGGCTGGGATGAGCAGTTCTTC	CSAREGGWDEQFF
-	TRBJ2-7	many	TRBV9	TGTGCCAGCAGCGTAGGAGAGACTCATGAGCGGTACTTC	CASSVGETHERYF
-	TRBJ2-5	few	TRBV30	TGTGCCTGGAGAACATGGCTTAACCAAGAGACCCAGTACTTC	CAWRTWLNQETQYF
TRBD2	TRBJ2-1	few	TRBV5-4	TGTGCCAGCAGCTTGGAGAGGGGCGGGAGTGAGCAGTTCTTC	CASSLERGGSEQFF
-	TRBJ1-2	-	TRBV12-3/TRBV12-4	TGTGCCAGCAGTCCGGGGGTCCTGTCTAACTATGGCTACACCTTC	CASSPGVLSNYGYTF
-	TRBJ1-1	many	TRBV4-1	TGCGCCAGCAGCCCCCAAACGACAGTTTTCCGGAACACTGAAGCTTTCTTT	CASSPQTTVFRNTEAFF
-	TRBJ2-1	-	TRBV24-1	TGTGCCACCAGTGATTTAAGGCTGAACAATGAGCAGTTCTTC	CATSDLRLNNEQFF
TRBD2	TRBJ2-4	-	TRBV7-2	TGTGCCAGCAGCCCCGGACTAGCGGGACCGTCGGACTTC	CASSPGLAGPSDF
TRBD1	TRBJ1-2	-	TRBV2	TGTGCCAGCACTCCGGACAGGGAAGACTATGGCTACACCTTC	CASTPDREDYGYTF
-	TRBJ1-1	few	TRBV27	TGTGCCAGCACCCAGGGGCCATGGGCTGAAGCTTTCTTT	CASTQGPWAEAFF
-	TRBJ2-2	many	TRBV10-3	TGTGCCATCAGTGATGTAGCGCGGGTCGGGGAGCTGTTTTTT	CAISDVARVGELFF
-	TRBJ1-1	-	TRBV7-9	TGTGCCAACCGGGGGCCGAACACTGAAGCTTTCTTT	CANRGPNTEAFF
-	TRBJ2-6	few	TRBV6-5	TGTGCCAGCAGTTACAGTATCCCAGGGGATGGGGCCAACGTCCTGACTTTC	CASSYSIPGDGANVLTF
-	TRBJ1-5	few	TRBV2	TGTGCCAGCAGCGCCGGGACGGGGAGCAATCAGCCCCAGCATTTT	CASSAGTGSNQPQHF
-	TRBJ1-5	-	TRBV3-1	TGTGCCAGCAGCCGCCGGGACAATCAGCCCCAGCATTTT	CASSRRDNQPQHF
TRBD1	TRBJ2-6	many	TRBV6-5	TGTGCCAGCAGCCCCGGGACAGGGGTAGGTGGGGCCAACGTCCTGACTTTC	CASSPGTGVGGANVLTF
-	TRBJ1-1	many	TRBV5-1	TGCGCCAGCAGCTTGGCAGGGTACCTTAACACTGAAGCTTTCTTT	CASSLAGYLNTEAFF
TRBD1	TRBJ1-5	-	TRBV6-2/TRBV6-3	TGTGCCAGCGCTGGACAGGGCCGGTTTAGTAATCAGCCCCAGCATTTT	CASAGQGRFSNQPQHF
TRBD1	TRBJ2-7	-	TRBV6-2/TRBV6-3	TGTGCCAGCAGTTACTCGGCCGGGACAGGGACCTCCTACGAGCAGTACTTC	CASSYSAGTGTSYEQYF
TRBD1	TRBJ2-3	-	TRBV9	TGTGCCAGCAGCGAGAGGGGTGGACAGGGGAGCACAGATACGCAGTATTTT	CASSERGGQGSTDTQYF